Sequencing of this T cell receptor (beta chain) was carried out in a study of CD8 T cells in Susac syndrome. RNA totalling roughly 0.45 to 1 ug underwent reverse transcription with random hexamers. TCRdb redid the calling of the immunoSEQ multiplex PCR reads with MiXCR, one entry per CDR3 protein. This table holds about 430,000 distinct CDR3 sequences, 75% to 90% found once. This clonotype was counted once. The V end was cut by 2 bases, the J end by 3 bases, with 10 bases between. Per the germline V gene, CDR1 is MDHEN and CDR2 is SYDVKM. The CDR3 runs 14 residues. The chain joins TRBV28 to TRBJ1-1, with D maybe TRBD1 (5 bases). The sample was CD8+ T cells from PBMCs. The source is a human donor with multiple sclerosis. The CDR3 sequence is CASSLRGYDTEAFF. CDR3 DNA: TGTGCCAGCAGTTTACGGGGGTATGACACTGAAGCTTTCTTT.